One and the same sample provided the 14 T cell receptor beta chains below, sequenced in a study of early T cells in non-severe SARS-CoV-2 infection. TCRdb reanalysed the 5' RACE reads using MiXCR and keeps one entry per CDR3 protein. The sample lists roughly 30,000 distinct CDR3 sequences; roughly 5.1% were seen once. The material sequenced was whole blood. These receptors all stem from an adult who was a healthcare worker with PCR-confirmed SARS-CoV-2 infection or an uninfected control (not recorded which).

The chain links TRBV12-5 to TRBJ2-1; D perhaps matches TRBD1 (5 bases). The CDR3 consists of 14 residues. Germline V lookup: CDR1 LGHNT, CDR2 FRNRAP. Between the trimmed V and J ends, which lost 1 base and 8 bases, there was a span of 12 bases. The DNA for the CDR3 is TGTGCTAGTGGTTTGGGGGGCGAGTCGCATGAGCAGTTCTTC. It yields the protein CASGLGGESHEQFF.

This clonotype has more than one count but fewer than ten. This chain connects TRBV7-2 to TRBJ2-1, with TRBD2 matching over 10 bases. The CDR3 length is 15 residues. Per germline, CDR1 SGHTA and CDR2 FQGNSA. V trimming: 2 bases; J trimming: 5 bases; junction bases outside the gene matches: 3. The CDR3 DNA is TGTGCCAGCAGCTTAACTAGCGGGACCCACAATGAGCAGTTCTTC. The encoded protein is CASSLTSGTHNEQFF.

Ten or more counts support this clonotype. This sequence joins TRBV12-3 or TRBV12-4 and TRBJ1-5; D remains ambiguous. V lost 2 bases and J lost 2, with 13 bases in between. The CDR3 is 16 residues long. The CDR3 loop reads CASSLSRAGGNQPQHF. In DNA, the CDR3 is TGTGCCAGCAGTTTATCCAGAGCGGGAGGCAATCAGCCCCAGCATTTT.

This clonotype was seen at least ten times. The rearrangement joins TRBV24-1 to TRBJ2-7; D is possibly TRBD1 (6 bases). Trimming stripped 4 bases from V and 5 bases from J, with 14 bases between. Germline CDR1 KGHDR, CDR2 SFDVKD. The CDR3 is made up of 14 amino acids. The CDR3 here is CATSESQGTDEQYF. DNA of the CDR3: TGTGCCACCAGTGAGTCACAGGGTACCGACGAGCAGTACTTC.

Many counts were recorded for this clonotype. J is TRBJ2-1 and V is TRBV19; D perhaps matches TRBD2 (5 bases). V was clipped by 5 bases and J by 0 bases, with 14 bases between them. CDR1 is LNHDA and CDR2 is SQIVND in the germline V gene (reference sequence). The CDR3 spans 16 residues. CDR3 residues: CASSPTDFPSYNEQFF. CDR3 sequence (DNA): TGTGCCAGTAGTCCGACGGACTTCCCCTCCTACAATGAGCAGTTCTTC.

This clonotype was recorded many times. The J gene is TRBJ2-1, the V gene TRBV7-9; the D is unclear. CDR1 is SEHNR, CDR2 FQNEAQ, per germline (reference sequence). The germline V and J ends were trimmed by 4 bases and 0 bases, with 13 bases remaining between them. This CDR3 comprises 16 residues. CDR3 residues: CASSSNRANSYNEQFF. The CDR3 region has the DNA TGTGCCAGCAGCTCGAACCGGGCAAACTCCTACAATGAGCAGTTCTTC.

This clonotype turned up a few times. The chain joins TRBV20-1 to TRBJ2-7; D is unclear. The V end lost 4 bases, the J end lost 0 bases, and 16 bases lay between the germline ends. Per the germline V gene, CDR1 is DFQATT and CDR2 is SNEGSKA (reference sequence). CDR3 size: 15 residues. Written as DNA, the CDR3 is TGCAGTGCTACATCGCTGACGTATAGCTCCTACGAGCAGTACTTC. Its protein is CSATSLTYSSYEQYF.

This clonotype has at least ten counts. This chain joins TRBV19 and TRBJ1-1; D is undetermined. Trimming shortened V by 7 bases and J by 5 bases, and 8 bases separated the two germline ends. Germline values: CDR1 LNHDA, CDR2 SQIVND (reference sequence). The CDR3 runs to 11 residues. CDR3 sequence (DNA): TGTGCCAGTATAGGCGGTACTGAAGCTTTCTTT. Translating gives CASIGGTEAFF. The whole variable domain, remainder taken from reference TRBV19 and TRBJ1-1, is DGGITQSPKYLFRKEGQNVTLSCEQNLNHDAMYWYRQDPGQGLRLIYYSQIVNDFQKGDIAEGYSVSREKKESFPLTVTSAQKNPTAFYLCASIGGTEAFFGQGTRLTVV.

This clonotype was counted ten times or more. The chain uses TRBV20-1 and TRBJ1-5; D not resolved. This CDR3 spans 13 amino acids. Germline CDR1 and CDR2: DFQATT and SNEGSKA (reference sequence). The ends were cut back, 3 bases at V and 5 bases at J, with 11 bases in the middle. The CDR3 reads CSASSGVDQPQHF. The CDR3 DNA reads TGCAGTGCTAGTTCGGGTGTTGATCAGCCCCAGCATTTT.

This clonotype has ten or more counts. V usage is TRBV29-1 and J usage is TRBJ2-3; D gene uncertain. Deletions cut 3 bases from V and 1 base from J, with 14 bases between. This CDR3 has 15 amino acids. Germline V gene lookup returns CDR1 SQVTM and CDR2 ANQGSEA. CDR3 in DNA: TGCAGCGTTGAGGTTCGCCAGGTTGGCACAGATACGCAGTATTTT. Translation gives CSVEVRQVGTDTQYF.

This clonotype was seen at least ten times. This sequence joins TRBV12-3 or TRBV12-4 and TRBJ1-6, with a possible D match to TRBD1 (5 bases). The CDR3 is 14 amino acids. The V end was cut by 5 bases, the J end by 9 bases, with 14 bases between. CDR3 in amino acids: CASSPRGLTSPLHF. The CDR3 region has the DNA TGTGCCAGCAGTCCAAGGGGTTTGACTTCACCCCTCCACTTT.

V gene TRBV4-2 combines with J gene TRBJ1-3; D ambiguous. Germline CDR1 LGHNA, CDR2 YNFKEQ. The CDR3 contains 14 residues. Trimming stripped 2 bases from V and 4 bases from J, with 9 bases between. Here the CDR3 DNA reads TGTGCCAGCAGCCAACGAGGATTAGGAAACACCATATATTTT. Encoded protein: CASSQRGLGNTIYF.

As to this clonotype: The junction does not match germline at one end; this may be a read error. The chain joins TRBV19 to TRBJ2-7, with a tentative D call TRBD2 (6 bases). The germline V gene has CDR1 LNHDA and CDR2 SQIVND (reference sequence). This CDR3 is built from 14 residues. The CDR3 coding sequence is TGTGCCAGCAGTATGGGACTTGGGGCCTACGAGCAGTACTTC. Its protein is CASSMGLGAYEQYF.

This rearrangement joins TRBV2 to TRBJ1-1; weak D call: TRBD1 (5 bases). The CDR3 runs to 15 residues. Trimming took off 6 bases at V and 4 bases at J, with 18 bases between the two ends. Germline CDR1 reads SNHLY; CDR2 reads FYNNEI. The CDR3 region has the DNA TGTGCCAGCAGCGGCAATGGGGGAGGGACCACTGAAGCTTTCTTT. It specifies CASSGNGGGTTEAFF.